This TCR beta chain appears in the sequencing data of a study of low-dose radiotherapy and immunotherapy resistance in tumors. Study-wide context: Cohort 2, a group dosed every two weeks at 1 Gy per fraction, received 13 Gy in total over 26 weeks. On a schedule of every two weeks, intravenous cyclophosphamide at a dose of 200 mg/m2 was delivered one day before each radiation and immunotherapy administration.

Both TCRalpha and TCRbeta chains were reverse transcribed with V-gene-specific primers. With a constant-region primer and a V-primer adapter, TCRs were subjected to roughly 20 PCR cycles of amplification. TCRdb passed the reads through MiXCR, listing each CDR3 protein once. The table records about 39,000 distinct CDR3 sequences, about a third of them present only once. This clonotype has at least ten counts. Germline V lookup: CDR1 SGHTS, CDR2 YDEGEE. The CDR3 runs to 15 residues. V was pared by 2 bases and J by 0 bases, with 9 bases between. Time point noted: before trial treatment. Treatment of the donors consisted of nivolumab and ipilimumab (plus aspirin, low-dose cyclophosphamide and low-dose radiotherapy).

Here the sequenced sample was PBMCs, taken before treatment. The sequence derives from a male donor with gallbladder cancer. The chain uses TRBV5-8 and TRBJ2-4, with D uncertain. The CDR3 protein is CASSLVGIAKNIQYF. As DNA, the CDR3 is TGTGCCAGCAGCTTAGTGGGGATAGCCAAAAACATTCAGTACTTC.